The 9 T cell receptor beta chains below were found in one sample sequenced in a study of Ad26.COV2.S vaccination and SARS-CoV-2 variants. The treatment was: around 19 received Ad26.COV2.S at low or high dose, single or two shots; roughly 5 received placebo; per-sample allocation not given. The samples date from day 63 after the first vaccine or placebo injection. Libraries were prepared by immunoSEQ multiplex PCR; TCRdb keeps only in-frame clonotypes and omits some of them. This table has about 680,000 clones, roughly 90% appearing once. Material: peripheral blood, obtained in a trial of Ad26.COV2.S vaccine versus placebo. The source is a person aged 18-60 years who received the Ad26.COV2.S COVID-19 vaccine or a placebo.

The chain recombines TRBV4-2 with TRBJ2-7, with 8 bases matching TRBD1. Looked up from germline, CDR1 is LGHNA and CDR2 is YNFKEQ. J lost 3 bases, V lost 4 bases, and 8 bases had no gene match. The CDR3 loop spans 15 amino acids. CDR3 protein: CASSPPGTGNYEQYF. As DNA, the CDR3 is TGTGCCAGCAGCCCTCCCGGGACAGGAAACTACGAGCAGTACTTC.

This clone occurred once. The rearrangement links TRBV7-9 to TRBJ1-4; no definite D call. Trimming left V 3 bases short and J 0 bases short, with 11 bases between. The CDR3 runs 16 residues. Germline V gene lookup returns CDR1 SEHNR and CDR2 FQNEAQ (reference sequence). This CDR3 reads CASSLARGTTNEKLFF. The CDR3 region has the DNA TGTGCCAGCAGCTTGGCCCGTGGTACAACTAATGAAAAACTGTTTTTT. The full variable domain, with the rest looked up from reference TRBV7-9 and TRBJ1-4, is DTGVSQNPRHKITKRGQNVTFRCDPISEHNRLYWYRQTLGQGPEFLTYFQNEAQLEKSRLLSDRFSAERPKGSFSTLEIQRTEQGDSAMYLCASSLARGTTNEKLFFGSGTQLSVL.

The chain is built from TRBV7-2 and TRBJ1-1; no clear D gene. The CDR3 is made up of 14 amino acids. The V and J ends lost 1 base and 0 bases respectively, with 6 bases between them. Per the germline V gene, CDR1 is SGHTA and CDR2 is FQGNSA. CDR3 protein: CASSLGKLNTEAFF. The CDR3 DNA reads TGTGCCAGCAGCTTAGGGAAGCTGAACACTGAAGCTTTCTTT.

The gene calls are TRBV7-2 and TRBJ1-4; 9 bases are shared with TRBD1. Germline V gene data show CDR1 as SGHTA and CDR2 as FQGNSA. V gave up 1 base and J gave up 6 bases; unmatched junction bases: 6. The CDR3 totals 16 residues. The CDR3 sequence is CASSLVWDRAHEKLFF. The DNA of the CDR3 is TGTGCCAGCAGCTTAGTTTGGGACAGGGCTCATGAAAAACTGTTTTTT.

The chain recombines TRBV30 with TRBJ1-5; D gene ambiguous. The germline V and J ends were trimmed by 1 base and 8 bases, with 9 bases remaining between them. The CDR3 covers 12 residues. CDR1 is GTSNPN and CDR2 is SVGIG in the germline V gene (reference sequence). CDR3 protein: CAWSGGREPQHF. The CDR3 coding sequence is TGTGCCTGGAGTGGCGGGCGAGAGCCCCAGCATTTT.

The chain carries TRBV11-2 and TRBJ2-7, with D uncertain. The ends were cut back, 5 bases at V and 3 bases at J, with 8 bases in the middle. The CDR3 extends over 12 amino acids. Germline V gene lookup returns CDR1 SGHAT and CDR2 FQNNGV. The CDR3 sequence is CASSPFGYEQYF. Here the CDR3 DNA reads TGTGCCAGCAGCCCCTTTGGCTACGAGCAGTACTTC. The full variable domain, in which reference TRBV11-2 and TRBJ2-7 provide the parts outside the CDR3, is EAGVAQSPRYKIIEKRQSVAFWCNPISGHATLYWYQQILGQGPKLLIQFQNNGVVDDSQLPKDRFSAERLKGVDSTLKIQPAKLEDSAVYLCASSPFGYEQYFGPGTRLTVT.

The chain uses TRBV27 and TRBJ1-1, with D possibly being TRBD1 (5 bases). The CDR3 contains 15 residues. Trimming took 2 bases from V and 1 from J, leaving 11 bases between them. Germline V CDR1 and CDR2: MNHEY, SMNVEV (reference sequence). As DNA, the CDR3 is TGTGCCAGCAGTTTAATCGGGGGTCCGAACACTGAAGCTTTCTTT. Translation gives CASSLIGGPNTEAFF.

The chain's CDR3 is CASSPQGSEAFF. The DNA of the CDR3 is TGTGCCAGCAGTCCTCAGGGGAGTGAAGCTTTCTTT. This rearrangement joins TRBV27 to TRBJ1-1, with D possibly TRBD1 on 6 matching bases. Trimming stripped 5 bases from V and 7 bases from J, with 11 bases between. Germline V lookup: CDR1 MNHEY, CDR2 SMNVEV (reference sequence). This CDR3 region has 12 residues.

The chain is built from TRBV7-2 and TRBJ2-2, with D possibly matching TRBD1 (5 bases). This CDR3 is 14 amino acids long. Germline CDR1 is SGHTA and CDR2 is FQGNSA. With 0 bases removed from V and 5 bases from J, the gap between germline ends came to 7 bases. The CDR3 DNA is TGTGCCAGCAGCTTAGCAGGGGCGACCGGGGAGCTGTTTTTT. The encoded protein is CASSLAGATGELFF.